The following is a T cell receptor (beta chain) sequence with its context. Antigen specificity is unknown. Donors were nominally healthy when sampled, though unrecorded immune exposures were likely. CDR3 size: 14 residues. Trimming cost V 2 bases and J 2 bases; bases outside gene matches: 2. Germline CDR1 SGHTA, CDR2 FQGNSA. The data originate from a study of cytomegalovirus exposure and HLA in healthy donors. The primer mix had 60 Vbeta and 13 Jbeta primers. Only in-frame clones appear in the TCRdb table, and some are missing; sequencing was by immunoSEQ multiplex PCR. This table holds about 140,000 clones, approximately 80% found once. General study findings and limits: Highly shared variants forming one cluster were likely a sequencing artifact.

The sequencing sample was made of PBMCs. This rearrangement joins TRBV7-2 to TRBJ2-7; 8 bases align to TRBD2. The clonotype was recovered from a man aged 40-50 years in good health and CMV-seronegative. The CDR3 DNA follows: TGTGCCAGCAGCTTATTTAGCGGGACCTACGAGCAGTACTTC. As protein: CASSLFSGTYEQYF.